This TCR beta chain originates from a study of T cell responses to AZD1222 COVID-19 vaccine. This clone was picked up one time. Measured with immunoSEQ multiplex PCR; TCRdb has only the in-frame clones, and not every one. The sample contains approximately 76,000 clones, approximately 88% of which appear only once. Trimming stripped 7 bases from V and 5 bases from J, with 12 bases between. The CDR3 runs to 13 residues. Germline CDR1 and CDR2: MNHNY and SVGAGI (reference sequence). Sequencing used peripheral blood, obtained on day 0 of AZD1222 vaccination. This clonotype was sampled from an adult in good health. The gene calls are TRBV6-6 and TRBJ1-5; a weak D match, TRBD1 (6 bases). DNA for the CDR3: TGTGCCAGCATTAACAGGGACGATCAGCCCCAGCATTTT. Its protein is CASINRDDQPQHF.